The 4 T cell receptor beta chains below all came from one sample that was sequenced in a study of blood T cell repertoires in COVID-19. Generated by immunoSEQ multiplex PCR, the TCRdb table keeps only in-frame clones and is missing some. The data contain just under 150,000 clones, roughly 80% of them singletons. Sequencing input: peripheral blood. The receptors here all came from a human donor in a cohort sampled during active COVID-19.

This sequence joins TRBV12-3 or TRBV12-4 and TRBJ2-1, with D hard to call. Trimming shortened V by 6 bases and J by 4 bases, and 10 bases separated the two germline ends. This CDR3 region has 13 residues. The CDR3 loop reads CASSFLTYNEQFF. The CDR3 DNA reads as TGTGCCAGCAGCTTCCTGACTTACAATGAGCAGTTCTTC.

Only one count was recorded for this clone. V usage is TRBV3-1 (or the pseudogene TRBV3-2) and J usage is TRBJ2-7, with D possibly matching TRBD2 (5 bases). Trimming cost V 0 bases and J 2 bases, with 8 bases left between them. CDR3 length: 14 residues. Germline CDR1 and CDR2: LGHDT and YNNKEL (reference sequence). The CDR3 here is CASSQDAGTYEQYF. CDR3 bases: TGTGCCAGCAGCCAAGATGCGGGTACCTACGAGCAGTACTTC.

This chain uses TRBV30 with TRBJ2-3, with D tentatively TRBD2 (5 bases). Germline CDR1 GTSNPN, CDR2 SVGIG (reference sequence). The V and J ends lost 7 bases and 5 bases respectively, with 13 bases between them. The CDR3 has 12 residues. Here the CDR3 DNA reads TGTGCCTCCTTATCCAGCGGAGATACGCAGTATTTT. Its translation is CASLSSGDTQYF.

This chain uses TRBV29-1 with TRBJ2-1; TRBD2 matches 9 bases. CDR3 length equals 15 residues. Germline V gene data show CDR1 as SQVTM and CDR2 as ANQGSEA. V shed 6 bases, J shed 2 bases, and the junction held 8 bases outside the gene matches. The CDR3 DNA reads TGCAGCGTAGGGGATAGGACTAGCGCCTACAATGAGCAGTTCTTC. Protein sequence: CSVGDRTSAYNEQFF.